This T cell receptor (beta chain) comes out of a study of blood T cells in healthy people across ages. General study results and limits: The CMV status of each donor remained undetermined, and this could have confounded shifts in expanded clonotypes. Both naive CD4+ cell counts and diversity were greater in long-lived donors than in aged donors. A conclusive naive versus antigen-experienced comparison was prevented by the unsorted PBMCs.

With a J-beta primer mix and a sample-barcoded 5' primer, a second PCR ran about 7 to 11 cycles. TCRdb analysed the 5' RACE reads with MiXCR anew, one entry per CDR3 protein. The top ten clones hold 20% to 25% of a sample with 730,000 or so distinct CDR3 sequences, approximately 39% of them seen once. About this clonotype: Its target is not known.

Germline loops: CDR1 LGHDT, CDR2 YNNKEL (reference sequence). The CDR3 consists of 16 residues. Trimming shortened V by 4 bases and J by 4 bases, and 19 bases separated the two germline ends. The sample comprised blood. The chain is built from TRBV3-1 and TRBJ1-2; TRBD1 might be the D (5 bases). The receptor's source is an older woman in good health. The CDR3 reads CASSLIGGGAAYGYTF. DNA of the CDR3: TGTGCCAGCAGCCTTATAGGTGGAGGGGCGGCCTATGGCTACACCTTC.